Shown below are 16 T cell receptor beta chains from a single sample sequenced in a study of T cells in localized non-small cell lung cancer. TCRdb keeps only in-frame clones here, not all; method: immunoSEQ multiplex PCR. The data show some 3,500 clones, 25% to 30% seen once. The input for sequencing was lung tumor tissue, taken before any cancer treatment. These receptors were collected from a man aged 35 to 70 with stage I lung adenocarcinoma.

This clone was picked up a small number of times. V and J are TRBV28 and TRBJ2-7; 9 positions agree with TRBD1. CDR3 length: 15 residues. Germline lookup yields CDR1 MDHEN and CDR2 SYDVKM. The V gene end was trimmed by 5 bases and the J gene end by 6 bases; junction bases not matched to a gene: 11. CDR3 DNA: TGTGCCAGCAGTCCCGGGACAGGGAGAGTGACCGAGCAGTACTTC. Amino acid sequence: CASSPGTGRVTEQYF.

This clone has more than one count but fewer than ten. The CDR3 here is CAISESGLTGNTEAFF. Here the CDR3 DNA reads TGTGCCATCAGTGAGTCCGGACTGACAGGGAACACTGAAGCTTTCTTT. This chain joins TRBV10-3 and TRBJ1-1; maybe TRBD1 (6 bases). The CDR3 extends over 16 amino acids. Looked up from germline, CDR1 is ENHRY and CDR2 is SYGVKD. V dropped 0 bases and J dropped 1 base, with 12 bases sitting between them.

This clone was detected a few times. V usage is TRBV9 and J usage is TRBJ2-6, with 7 nucleotides matching TRBD2. The V segment lost 0 bases and the J segment 5 bases; nucleotides outside the gene matches: 11. Germline CDR1 SGDLS, CDR2 YYNGEE. This CDR3 has 18 amino acids. The CDR3 coding sequence is TGTGCCAGCAGCGTAGAAGCTAGCGGTGGCCCCTGGGCCAACGTCCTGACTTTC. Translating gives CASSVEASGGPWANVLTF.

V is TRBV11-3 and J is TRBJ2-5; the match to TRBD2 covers 12 bases. This CDR3 has 14 amino acids. CDR1 is SGHNT, CDR2 YENEEA, per germline. With V trimmed by 2 bases and J by 7 bases, 2 bases remained unmatched. CDR3 in amino acids: CASSLLAGGRTQYF. CDR3 nucleotides: TGTGCCAGCAGCTTACTAGCGGGGGGGCGGACCCAGTACTTC.

The V and J genes are TRBV11-3 and TRBJ1-4, with D perhaps TRBD1 (5 bases). Trimming shortened V by 5 bases and J by 7 bases, and 14 bases separated the two germline ends. This CDR3 contains 14 residues. CDR1 is SGHNT and CDR2 is YENEEA in the germline V gene. The CDR3 is CASSPRGNGEKLFF. The CDR3 DNA reads TGTGCCAGCAGCCCCCGGGGGAACGGTGAAAAACTGTTTTTT.

This clone was detected only a few times. V usage is TRBV2 and J usage is TRBJ1-5; D is possibly TRBD1 (6 bases). The CDR3 contains 18 residues. Germline CDR1 is SNHLY and CDR2 is FYNNEI. V lost 1 base and J lost 0, with 16 bases in between. CDR3 nucleotides: TGTGCCAGCAGTGAAGTACCTCAGGGGCACAATAGCAATCAGCCCCAGCATTTT. It encodes CASSEVPQGHNSNQPQHF.

The V call is TRBV18, the J call TRBJ1-6; D is unresolved. Trimming cost V 3 bases and J 8 bases, with 8 bases left between them. From germline, CDR1 is KGHSH and CDR2 LQKENI. The CDR3 is 13 residues long. The CDR3: CASSPKADSPLHF. The CDR3 DNA is TGTGCCAGCTCACCGAAGGCCGATTCACCCCTCCACTTT.

The V gene is TRBV4-3, the J gene TRBJ2-3, with D uncertain. Trimming left V 1 base short and J 2 bases short, with 10 bases between. The germline V gene encodes CDR1 LGHNA and CDR2 YSLEER. The CDR3 is made up of 15 amino acids. The CDR3 region has the DNA TGCGCCAGCAGCCAAGTTTTGGCAGTCACAGATACGCAGTATTTT. This sequence encodes CASSQVLAVTDTQYF.

The V call is TRBV19, the J call TRBJ1-4; 9 nucleotides agree with TRBD1. Per germline, CDR1 LNHDA and CDR2 SQIVND (reference sequence). J gave up 8 bases and V 2 bases, and 9 bases lay outside the gene matches. The CDR3 covers 16 residues. The CDR3 protein is CASSIPRTGVEEKLFF. The DNA of the CDR3 is TGTGCCAGTAGTATACCTCGGACAGGGGTGGAAGAAAAACTGTTTTTT.

J is TRBJ1-1 and V is TRBV19, with TRBD1 matching over 7 bases. Germline CDR1 is LNHDA and CDR2 is SQIVND (reference sequence). The CDR3 consists of 12 residues. With V trimmed by 7 bases and J by 11 bases, 10 bases remained unmatched. The CDR3 spells CASTQRGLVAFF. CDR3 DNA sequence: TGTGCCAGTACCCAGAGGGGGCTGGTTGCTTTCTTT. The full variable domain, completed using reference TRBV19 and TRBJ1-1, is DGGITQSPKYLFRKEGQNVTLSCEQNLNHDAMYWYRQDPGQGLRLIYYSQIVNDFQKGDIAEGYSVSREKKESFPLTVTSAQKNPTAFYLCASTQRGLVAFFGQGTRLTVV.

The table lists this clone with a few counts. CDR3 coding DNA: TGTGCCAGCAGCTTAATCCCAAAGGACACCGGGGAGCTGTTTTTT. This sequence encodes CASSLIPKDTGELFF. The chain carries TRBV11-3 and TRBJ2-2; D not resolved. V lost 2 bases and J lost 3, with 10 bases in between. This CDR3 comprises 15 residues. Germline V gene sequence: CDR1 SGHNT, CDR2 YENEEA.

This clone turned up a few times. The rearrangement joins TRBV15 to TRBJ2-4; D is possibly TRBD2 (6 bases). The ends were cut back, 6 bases at V and 5 bases at J, with 17 bases in the middle. This CDR3 contains 15 residues. CDR1 and CDR2 (germline): LNHNV, YYDKDF (reference sequence). CDR3 region: CATSPPRDGENIQYF. The CDR3 coding sequence is TGTGCCACCAGTCCTCCGCGGGACGGGGAAAACATTCAGTACTTC.

The rearrangement links TRBV18 to TRBJ1-6; TRBD1 might be the D (5 bases). The germline gives CDR1 KGHSH, CDR2 LQKENI. CDR3 length: 14 amino acids. Trimming shortened V by 5 bases and J by 7 bases, and 12 bases separated the two germline ends. The CDR3 reads CASSSDGANSPLHF. As DNA, the CDR3 is TGTGCCAGCTCATCGGACGGGGCCAATTCACCCCTCCACTTT.

This clone has just a few counts. The chain couples TRBV9 to TRBJ1-6, with D unresolved. CDR3 length equals 14 residues. The V end was cut by 2 bases, the J end by 10 bases, with 13 bases between. Looked up from germline, CDR1 is SGDLS and CDR2 is YYNGEE. The CDR3 nucleotides are TGTGCCAGCAGCGTTTGGGGTGATTACTCACCCCTCCACTTT. It yields the protein CASSVWGDYSPLHF.

V usage is TRBV5-1 and J usage is TRBJ1-2; 9 bases are a match to TRBD1. The CDR3 sequence is 17 residues long. The germline CDR1 and CDR2 sequences are SGHRS and YFSETQ. V was pared by 4 bases and J by 4 bases, with 14 bases of the junction left unmatched. CDR3: CASSVGPGTGRVYGYTF. Here the CDR3 DNA reads TGCGCCAGCAGCGTGGGACCCGGGACAGGGAGGGTCTATGGCTACACCTTC.

This clone appeared a few times. This rearrangement joins TRBV10-3 to TRBJ1-5, with 9 bases identical to TRBD1. V gave up 10 bases and J gave up 5 bases; unmatched junction bases: 9. The germline V gene has CDR1 ENHRY and CDR2 SYGVKD. This CDR3 comprises 14 residues. The CDR3 DNA is TGTGCCAGCGAAAGGGACAGGGTGTATCAGCCCCAGCATTTT. This codes for CASERDRVYQPQHF.